Described below is a single TCR beta chain sequence and its context. Its specificity is unknown. Second-dose intervals of approximately 4 or approximately 12 weeks were pooled. The sample belongs to a study of T cell responses to AZD1222 COVID-19 vaccine. Study-level results: Regions left unmutated in variants are reportedly the target of nearly half of spike-specific TCRs. Donors, mostly white British, included more females; clonal diversity was possibly underestimated. Seropositivity was recorded at baseline in only 6 or 7 AZD1222 recipients.

The V end was cut by 5 bases, the J end by 4 bases, with 11 bases between. Germline CDR1 SGHAT, CDR2 FQDESV (reference sequence). This CDR3 region has 14 residues. The table came from immunoSEQ multiplex PCR; TCRdb's copy has only in-frame clones and leaves some out. Of 100,000 or so clones in the sample, 92% were seen once. The material was peripheral blood, obtained 28 days after the second AZD1222 dose. The clonotype was recovered from an adult who received the AZD1222 COVID-19 vaccine. The rearrangement links TRBV11-1 to TRBJ1-4; no clear D gene. Here the CDR3 DNA reads TGTGCCAGCAGCAGCGACCTAGTTAATGAAAAACTGTTTTTT. Translation: CASSSDLVNEKLFF.